This T cell receptor (beta chain) was found in a study of T cells and copy number aberrations in small-cell lung cancer. With respect to this clone: A clone one base away is much larger, so this may be a read error.

All donors had upfront surgery, without preoperative chemotherapy or radiotherapy, and never received immunotherapy. The CDR3 loop spans 14 amino acids. Trimming stripped 1 base from V and 8 bases from J, with 15 bases between. Germline CDR1 is SGHAT and CDR2 is FQNNGV. Assay: immunoSEQ multiplex PCR; the TCRdb copy retains only in-frame clones and omits some. The repertoire holds 2,400 or so clones, with 82% as singletons. The chain has TRBV11-2 and TRBJ2-7, with D maybe TRBD1 (5 bases). This clonotype was obtained from a woman between 45 and 65 years old with small cell lung cancer. The sequenced sample consisted of normal tissue next to the tumor. This CDR3 is CASSLVAGSGKQYF. DNA for the CDR3: TGTGCCAGCAGCTTAGTCGCAGGGTCTGGCAAGCAGTACTTC.